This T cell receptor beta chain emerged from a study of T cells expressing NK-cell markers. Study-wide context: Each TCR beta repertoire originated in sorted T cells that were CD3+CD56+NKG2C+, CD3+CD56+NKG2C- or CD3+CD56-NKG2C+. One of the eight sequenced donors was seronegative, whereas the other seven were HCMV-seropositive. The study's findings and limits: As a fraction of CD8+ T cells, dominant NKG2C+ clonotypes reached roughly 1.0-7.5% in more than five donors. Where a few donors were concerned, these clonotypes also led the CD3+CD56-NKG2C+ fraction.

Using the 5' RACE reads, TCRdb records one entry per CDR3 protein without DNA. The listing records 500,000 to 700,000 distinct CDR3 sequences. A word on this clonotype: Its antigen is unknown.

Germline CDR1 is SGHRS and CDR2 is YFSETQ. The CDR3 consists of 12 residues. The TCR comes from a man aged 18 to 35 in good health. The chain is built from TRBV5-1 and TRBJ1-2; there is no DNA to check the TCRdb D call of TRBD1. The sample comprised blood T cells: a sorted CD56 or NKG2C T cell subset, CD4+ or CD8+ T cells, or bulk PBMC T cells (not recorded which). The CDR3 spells CASSPEGAGYTF.